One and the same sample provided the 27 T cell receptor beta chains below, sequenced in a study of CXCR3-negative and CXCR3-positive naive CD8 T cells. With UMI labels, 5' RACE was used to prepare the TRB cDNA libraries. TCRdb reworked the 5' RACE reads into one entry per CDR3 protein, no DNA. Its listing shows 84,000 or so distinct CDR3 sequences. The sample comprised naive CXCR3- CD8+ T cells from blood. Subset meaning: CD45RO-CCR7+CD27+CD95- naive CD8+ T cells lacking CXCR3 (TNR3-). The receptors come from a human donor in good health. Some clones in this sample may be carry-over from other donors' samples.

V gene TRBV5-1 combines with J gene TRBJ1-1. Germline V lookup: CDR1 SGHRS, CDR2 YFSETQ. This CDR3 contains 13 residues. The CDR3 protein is CASEVGLNTEAFF.

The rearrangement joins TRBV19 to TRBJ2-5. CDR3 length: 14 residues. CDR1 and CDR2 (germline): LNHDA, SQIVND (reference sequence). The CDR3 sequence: CASSMTTLQETQYF.

The CDR3 is CASSYPPGLIEETQYF. The J gene is TRBJ2-5, the V gene TRBV7-2; TCRdb gives TRBD2 as the D gene, but with no DNA this cannot be confirmed. The CDR3 has 16 residues. Germline CDR1 SGHTA, CDR2 FQGNSA.

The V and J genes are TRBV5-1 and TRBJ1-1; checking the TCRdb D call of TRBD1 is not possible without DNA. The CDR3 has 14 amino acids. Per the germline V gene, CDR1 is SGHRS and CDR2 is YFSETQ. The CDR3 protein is CASSLMGLDTEAFF.

The chain's CDR3 is CASSLGAGDQPQHF. This rearrangement joins TRBV5-1 to TRBJ1-5. This CDR3 contains 14 residues. Germline lookup yields CDR1 SGHRS and CDR2 YFSETQ.

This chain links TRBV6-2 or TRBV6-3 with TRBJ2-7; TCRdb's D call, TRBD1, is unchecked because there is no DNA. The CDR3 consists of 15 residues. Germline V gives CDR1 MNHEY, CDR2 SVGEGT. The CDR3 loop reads CASSYGAKGVDEQYF.

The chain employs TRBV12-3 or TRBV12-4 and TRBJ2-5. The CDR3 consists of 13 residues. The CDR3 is CASSFNSQETQYF.

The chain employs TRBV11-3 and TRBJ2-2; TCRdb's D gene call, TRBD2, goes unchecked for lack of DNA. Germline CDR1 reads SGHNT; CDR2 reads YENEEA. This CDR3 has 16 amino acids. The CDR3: CASSPGTSGLTGELFF.

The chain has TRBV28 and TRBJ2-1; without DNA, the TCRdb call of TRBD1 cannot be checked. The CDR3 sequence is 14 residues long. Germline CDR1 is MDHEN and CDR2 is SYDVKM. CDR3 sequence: CASSLAGAYNEQFF.

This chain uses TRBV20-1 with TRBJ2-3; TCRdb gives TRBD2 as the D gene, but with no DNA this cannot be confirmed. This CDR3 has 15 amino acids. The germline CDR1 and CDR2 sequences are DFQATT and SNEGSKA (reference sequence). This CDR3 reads CSASRDFGAPDTQYF.

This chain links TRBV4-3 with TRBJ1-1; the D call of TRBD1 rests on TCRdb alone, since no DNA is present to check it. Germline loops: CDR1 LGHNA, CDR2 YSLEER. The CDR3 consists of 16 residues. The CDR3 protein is CASSRDRGSGNTEAFF.

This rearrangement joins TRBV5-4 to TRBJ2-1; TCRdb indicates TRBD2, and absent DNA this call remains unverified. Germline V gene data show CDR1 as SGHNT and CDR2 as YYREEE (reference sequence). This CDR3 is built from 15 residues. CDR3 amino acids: CASSDTSGGLDEQFF.

The chain's CDR3 is CASSSGTNLYEQYF. The chain carries TRBV5-1 and TRBJ2-7; lacking DNA, the TRBD2 call made by TCRdb goes unchecked. Per the germline V gene, CDR1 is SGHRS and CDR2 is YFSETQ. The CDR3 spans 14 residues.

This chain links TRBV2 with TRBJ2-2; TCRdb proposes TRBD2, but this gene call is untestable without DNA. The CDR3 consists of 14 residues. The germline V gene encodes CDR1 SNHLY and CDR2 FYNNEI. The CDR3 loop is CASIPGLLAGELFF.

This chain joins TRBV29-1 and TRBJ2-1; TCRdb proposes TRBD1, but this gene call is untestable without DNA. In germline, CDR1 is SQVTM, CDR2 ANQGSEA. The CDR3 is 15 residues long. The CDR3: CSVEGPLDRGDEQFF.

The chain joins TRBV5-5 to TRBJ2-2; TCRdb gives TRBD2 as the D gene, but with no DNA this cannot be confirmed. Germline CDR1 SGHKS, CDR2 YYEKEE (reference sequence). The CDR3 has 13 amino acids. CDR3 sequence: CASSRGTAGELFF.

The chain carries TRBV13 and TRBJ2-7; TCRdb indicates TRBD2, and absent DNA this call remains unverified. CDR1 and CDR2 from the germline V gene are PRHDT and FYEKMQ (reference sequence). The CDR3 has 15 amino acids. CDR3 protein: CASSLGGGLGYEQYF.

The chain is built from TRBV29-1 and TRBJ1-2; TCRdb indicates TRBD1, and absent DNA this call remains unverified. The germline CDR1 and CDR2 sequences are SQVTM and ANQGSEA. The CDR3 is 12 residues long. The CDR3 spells CSVEGDRAGYTF. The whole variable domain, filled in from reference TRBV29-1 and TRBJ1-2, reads SAVISQKPSRDICQRGTSLTIQCQVDSQVTMMFWYRQQPGQSLTLIATANQGSEATYESGFVIDKFPISRPNLTFSTLTVSNMSPEDSSIYLCSVEGDRAGYTFGSGTRLTVV.

The CDR3 loop is CATLLGNEQFF. The rearrangement uses TRBV28 and TRBJ2-1. Germline V gene sequence: CDR1 MDHEN, CDR2 SYDVKM. CDR3 length equals 11 residues.

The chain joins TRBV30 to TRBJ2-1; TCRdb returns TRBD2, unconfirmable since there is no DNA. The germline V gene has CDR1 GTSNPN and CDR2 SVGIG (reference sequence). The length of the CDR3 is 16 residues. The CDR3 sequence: CAWIPRLAGPYNEQFF.

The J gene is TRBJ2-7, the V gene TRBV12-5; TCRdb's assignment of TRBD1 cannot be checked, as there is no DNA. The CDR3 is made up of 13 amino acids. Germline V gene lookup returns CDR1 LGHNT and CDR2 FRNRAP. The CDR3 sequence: CASGELGGYEQYF.

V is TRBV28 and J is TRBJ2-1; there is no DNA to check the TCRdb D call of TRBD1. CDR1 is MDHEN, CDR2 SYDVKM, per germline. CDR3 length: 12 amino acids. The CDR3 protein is CASSLPGGEQFF.

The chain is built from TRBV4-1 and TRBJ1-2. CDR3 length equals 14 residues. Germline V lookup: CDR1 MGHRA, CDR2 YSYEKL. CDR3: CASSQDPEDYGYTF.

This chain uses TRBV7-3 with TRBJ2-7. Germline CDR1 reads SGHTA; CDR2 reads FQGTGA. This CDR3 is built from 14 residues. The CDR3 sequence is CASSPSLSQGEQYF.

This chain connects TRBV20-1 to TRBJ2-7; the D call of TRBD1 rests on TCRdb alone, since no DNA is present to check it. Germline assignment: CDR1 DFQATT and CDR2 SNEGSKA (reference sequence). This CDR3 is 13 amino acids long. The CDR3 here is CSARPHSSYEQYF.

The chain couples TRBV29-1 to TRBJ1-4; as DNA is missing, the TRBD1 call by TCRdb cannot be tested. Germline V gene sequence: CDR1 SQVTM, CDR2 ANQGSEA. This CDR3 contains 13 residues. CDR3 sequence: CSVGQGLSEKLFF.

The chain's CDR3 is CASSEGAGELFF. V gene TRBV25-1 combines with J gene TRBJ2-2; the D gene TCRdb calls, TRBD1, cannot be checked with no DNA. Germline CDR1 is MGHDK and CDR2 is SYGVNS. There are 12 residues in the CDR3.